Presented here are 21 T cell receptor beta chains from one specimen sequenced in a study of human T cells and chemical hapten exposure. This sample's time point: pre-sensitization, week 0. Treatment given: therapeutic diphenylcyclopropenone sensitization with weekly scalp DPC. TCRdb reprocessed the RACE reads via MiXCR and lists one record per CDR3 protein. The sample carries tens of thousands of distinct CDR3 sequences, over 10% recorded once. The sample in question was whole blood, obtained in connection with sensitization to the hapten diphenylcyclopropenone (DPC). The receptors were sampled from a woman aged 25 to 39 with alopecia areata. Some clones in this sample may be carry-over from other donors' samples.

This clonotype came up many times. The CDR3 sequence is CSATLGLGIGNTIYF. The CDR3 DNA reads as TGCAGCGCCACGTTGGGATTAGGGATTGGAAACACCATATATTTT. The chain links TRBV29-1 to TRBJ1-3; D ambiguous. CDR3 length: 15 amino acids. V lost 7 bases to trimming and J lost 3 bases, with 19 bases between them. The V gene's germline CDR1 is SQVTM and CDR2 ANQGSEA.

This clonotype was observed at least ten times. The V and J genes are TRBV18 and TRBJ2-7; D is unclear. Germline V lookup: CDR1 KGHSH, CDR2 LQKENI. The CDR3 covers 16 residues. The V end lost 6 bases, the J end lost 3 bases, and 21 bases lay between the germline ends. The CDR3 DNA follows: TGTGCCAGCTCTCAGTCTGGGGTAGTCAGCGTCTACGAGCAGTACTTC. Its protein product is CASSQSGVVSVYEQYF.

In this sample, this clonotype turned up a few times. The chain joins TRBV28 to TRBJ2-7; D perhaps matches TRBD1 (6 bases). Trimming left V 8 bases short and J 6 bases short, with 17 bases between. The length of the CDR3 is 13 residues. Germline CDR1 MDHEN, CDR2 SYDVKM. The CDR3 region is CASRRPGQPEQYF. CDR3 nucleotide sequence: TGTGCCAGCCGTCGTCCCGGACAGCCCGAGCAGTACTTC.

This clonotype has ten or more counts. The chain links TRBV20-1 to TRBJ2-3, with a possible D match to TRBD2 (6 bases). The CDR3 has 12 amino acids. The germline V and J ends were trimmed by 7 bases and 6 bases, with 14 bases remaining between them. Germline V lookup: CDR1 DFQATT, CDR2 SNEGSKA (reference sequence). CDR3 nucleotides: TGCAGTGTGCGGGGCAAGGCCGATACGCAGTATTTT. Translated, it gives CSVRGKADTQYF.

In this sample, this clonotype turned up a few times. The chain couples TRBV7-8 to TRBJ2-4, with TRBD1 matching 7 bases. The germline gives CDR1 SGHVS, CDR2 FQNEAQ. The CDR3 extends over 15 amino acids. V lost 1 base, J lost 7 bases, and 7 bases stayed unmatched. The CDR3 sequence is CASSLVQGRGNIQYF. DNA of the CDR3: TGTGCCAGCAGCTTAGTTCAGGGCAGGGGGAACATTCAGTACTTC.

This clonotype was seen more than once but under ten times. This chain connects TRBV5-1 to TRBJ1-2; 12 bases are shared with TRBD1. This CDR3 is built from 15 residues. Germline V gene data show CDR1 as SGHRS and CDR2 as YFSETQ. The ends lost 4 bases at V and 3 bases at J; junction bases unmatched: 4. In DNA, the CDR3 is TGCGCCAGCAGCCCCGGGACAGGGGGCTACTATGGCTACACCTTC. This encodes CASSPGTGGYYGYTF.

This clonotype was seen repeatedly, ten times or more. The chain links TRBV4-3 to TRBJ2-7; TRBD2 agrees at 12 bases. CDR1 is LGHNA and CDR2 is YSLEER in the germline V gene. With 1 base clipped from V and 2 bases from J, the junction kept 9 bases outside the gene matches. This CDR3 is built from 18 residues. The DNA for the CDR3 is TGCGCCAGCAGCCAAGCCCGAGGACTAGCGGGGATAACCTACGAGCAGTACTTC. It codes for CASSQARGLAGITYEQYF.

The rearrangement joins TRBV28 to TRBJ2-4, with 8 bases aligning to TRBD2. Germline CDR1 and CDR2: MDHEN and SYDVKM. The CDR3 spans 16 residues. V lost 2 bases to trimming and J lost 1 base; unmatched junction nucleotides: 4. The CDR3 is CASSLRGLGAKNIQYF. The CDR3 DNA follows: TGTGCCAGCAGTTTACGGGGACTAGGGGCCAAAAACATTCAGTACTTC.

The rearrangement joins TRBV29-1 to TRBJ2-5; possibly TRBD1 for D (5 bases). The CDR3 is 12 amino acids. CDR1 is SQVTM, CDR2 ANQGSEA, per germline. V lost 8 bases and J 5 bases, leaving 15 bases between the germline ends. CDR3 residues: CSCLGKGETQYF. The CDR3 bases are TGCAGCTGCTTAGGGAAGGGGGAGACCCAGTACTTC.

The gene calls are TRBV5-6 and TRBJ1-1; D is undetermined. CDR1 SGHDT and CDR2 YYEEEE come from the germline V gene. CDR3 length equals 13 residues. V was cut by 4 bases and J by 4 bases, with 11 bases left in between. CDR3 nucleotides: TGTGCCAGCAGCCCCGGGTCGATCACTGAAGCTTTCTTT. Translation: CASSPGSITEAFF.

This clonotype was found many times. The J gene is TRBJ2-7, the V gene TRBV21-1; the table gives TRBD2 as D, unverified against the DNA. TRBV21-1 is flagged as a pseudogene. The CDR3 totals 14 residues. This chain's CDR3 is CASSKREGAYEQYF. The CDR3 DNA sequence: TGTGCCAGCAGCAAACGGGAGGGAGCCTACGAGCAGTACTTC.

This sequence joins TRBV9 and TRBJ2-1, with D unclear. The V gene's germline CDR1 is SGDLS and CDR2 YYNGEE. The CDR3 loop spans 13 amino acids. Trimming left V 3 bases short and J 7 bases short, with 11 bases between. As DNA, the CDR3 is TGTGCCAGCAGCGAGGCCTCAACGAATGAGCAGTTCTTC. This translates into CASSEASTNEQFF.

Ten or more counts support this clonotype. This CDR3 is CASSLYRAAYEQYF. The CDR3 DNA follows: TGTGCCAGCAGTTTGTACAGGGCCGCCTACGAGCAGTACTTC. The rearrangement uses TRBV28 and TRBJ2-7, with a weak D call TRBD1 (6 bases). Trimming took 3 bases from V and 2 from J, leaving 11 bases between them. This CDR3 is built from 14 residues. Germline V gives CDR1 MDHEN, CDR2 SYDVKM.

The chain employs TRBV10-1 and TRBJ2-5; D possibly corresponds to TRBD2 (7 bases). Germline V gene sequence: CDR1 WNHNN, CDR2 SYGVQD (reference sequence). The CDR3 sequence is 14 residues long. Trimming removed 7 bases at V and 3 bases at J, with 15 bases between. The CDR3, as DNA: TGCGCCAGCATTAAACGGGGGGCCGAAGAGACCCAGTACTTC. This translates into CASIKRGAEETQYF.

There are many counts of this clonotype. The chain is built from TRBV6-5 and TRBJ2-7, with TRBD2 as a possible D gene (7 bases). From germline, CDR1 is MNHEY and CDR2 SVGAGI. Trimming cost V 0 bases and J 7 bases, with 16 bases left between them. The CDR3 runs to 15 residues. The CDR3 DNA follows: TGTGCCAGCAGTTACTCGGAGGGGGGGGCCTTTGAGCAGTACTTC. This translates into CASSYSEGGAFEQYF.

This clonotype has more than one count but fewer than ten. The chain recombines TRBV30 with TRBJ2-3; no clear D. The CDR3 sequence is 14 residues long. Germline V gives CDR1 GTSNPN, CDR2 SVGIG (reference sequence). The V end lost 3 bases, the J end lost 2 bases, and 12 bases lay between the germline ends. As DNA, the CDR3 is TGTGCCTGGAGCCCCGGAAAATACACAGATACGCAGTATTTT. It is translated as CAWSPGKYTDTQYF.

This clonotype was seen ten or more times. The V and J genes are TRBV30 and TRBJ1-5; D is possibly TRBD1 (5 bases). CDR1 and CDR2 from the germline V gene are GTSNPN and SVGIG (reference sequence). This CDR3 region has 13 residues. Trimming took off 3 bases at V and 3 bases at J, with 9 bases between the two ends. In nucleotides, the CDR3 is TGTGCCTGGAGCGGAGGGGACAATCAGCCCCAGCATTTT. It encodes CAWSGGDNQPQHF.

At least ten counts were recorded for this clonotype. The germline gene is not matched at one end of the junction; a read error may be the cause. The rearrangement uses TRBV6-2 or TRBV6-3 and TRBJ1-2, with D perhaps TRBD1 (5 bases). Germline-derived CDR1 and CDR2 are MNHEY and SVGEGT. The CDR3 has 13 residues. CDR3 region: CASSYSTGPQALF. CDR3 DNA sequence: TGTGCCAGCAGTTACTCGACGGGACCGCAAGCCCTCTTC.

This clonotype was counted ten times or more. The CDR3 reads CASRPRRGNSNTGELFF. The CDR3 nucleotides read TGTGCCAGCAGACCTAGGAGGGGGAATTCGAACACCGGGGAGCTGTTTTTT. The gene calls are TRBV11-3 and TRBJ2-2; the D call may be TRBD1 or TRBD2 (6 bases each). CDR3 length equals 17 residues. V lost 6 bases and J 0 bases, leaving 17 bases between the germline ends. Per germline, CDR1 SGHNT and CDR2 YENEEA.

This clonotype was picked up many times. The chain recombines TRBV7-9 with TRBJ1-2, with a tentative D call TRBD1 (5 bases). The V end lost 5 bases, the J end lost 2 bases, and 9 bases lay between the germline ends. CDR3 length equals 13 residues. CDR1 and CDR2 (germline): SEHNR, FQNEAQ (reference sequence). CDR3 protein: CASSPWDNYGYTF. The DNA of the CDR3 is TGTGCCAGCAGCCCGTGGGACAACTATGGCTACACCTTC.

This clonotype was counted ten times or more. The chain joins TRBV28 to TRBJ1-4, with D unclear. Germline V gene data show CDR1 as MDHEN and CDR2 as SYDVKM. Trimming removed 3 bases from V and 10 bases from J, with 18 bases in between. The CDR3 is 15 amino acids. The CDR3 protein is CASSLASPSKGKLFF. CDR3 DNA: TGTGCCAGCAGTTTGGCGAGTCCTTCAAAGGGAAAACTGTTTTTT.